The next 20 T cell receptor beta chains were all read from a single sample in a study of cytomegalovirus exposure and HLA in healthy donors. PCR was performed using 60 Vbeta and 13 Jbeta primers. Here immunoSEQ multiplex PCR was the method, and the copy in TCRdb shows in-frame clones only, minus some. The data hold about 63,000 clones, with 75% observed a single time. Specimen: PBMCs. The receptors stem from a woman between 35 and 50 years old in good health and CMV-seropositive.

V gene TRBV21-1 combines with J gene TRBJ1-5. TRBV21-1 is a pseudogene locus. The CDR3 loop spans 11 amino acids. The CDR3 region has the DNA TGTGCCCCGGAGGGCAATCAGCCCCAGCATTTT. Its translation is CAPEGNQPQHF.

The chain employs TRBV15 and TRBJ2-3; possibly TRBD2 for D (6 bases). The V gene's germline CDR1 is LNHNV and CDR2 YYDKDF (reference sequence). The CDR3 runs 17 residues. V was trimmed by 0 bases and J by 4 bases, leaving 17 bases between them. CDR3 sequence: CATSRDGQLQRADTQYF. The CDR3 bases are TGTGCCACCAGCAGAGATGGTCAGCTTCAGCGGGCAGATACGCAGTATTTT.

CDR3 sequence: CASSAPGAYNEQFF. The CDR3 DNA is TGCGCCAGCAGTGCACCGGGGGCCTACAATGAGCAGTTCTTC. The rearrangement links TRBV10-1 to TRBJ2-1, with D possibly being TRBD2 (6 bases). The CDR3 covers 14 residues. Germline loops: CDR1 WNHNN, CDR2 SYGVQD (reference sequence). Deletions cut 4 bases from V and 2 bases from J, with 9 bases between.

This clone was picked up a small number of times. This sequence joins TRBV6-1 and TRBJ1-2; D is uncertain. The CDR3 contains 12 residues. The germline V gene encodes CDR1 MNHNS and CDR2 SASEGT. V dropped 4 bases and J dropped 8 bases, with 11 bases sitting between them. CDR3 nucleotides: TGTGCCAGCAGTGTCCCGGGAGGCGGCTACACCTTC. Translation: CASSVPGGGYTF.

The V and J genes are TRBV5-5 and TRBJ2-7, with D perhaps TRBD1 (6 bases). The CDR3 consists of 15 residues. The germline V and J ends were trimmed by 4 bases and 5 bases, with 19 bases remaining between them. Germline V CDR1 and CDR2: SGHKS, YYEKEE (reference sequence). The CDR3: CASSSSRTARDEQYF. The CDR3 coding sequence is TGTGCCAGCAGCAGCAGCCGGACAGCGAGGGACGAGCAGTACTTC.

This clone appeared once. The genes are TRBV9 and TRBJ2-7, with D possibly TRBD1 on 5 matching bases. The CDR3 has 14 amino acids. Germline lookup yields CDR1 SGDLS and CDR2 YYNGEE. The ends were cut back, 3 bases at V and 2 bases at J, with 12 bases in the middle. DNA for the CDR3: TGTGCCAGCAGCGCGAGGCAGGGCACCTACGAGCAGTACTTC. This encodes CASSARQGTYEQYF.

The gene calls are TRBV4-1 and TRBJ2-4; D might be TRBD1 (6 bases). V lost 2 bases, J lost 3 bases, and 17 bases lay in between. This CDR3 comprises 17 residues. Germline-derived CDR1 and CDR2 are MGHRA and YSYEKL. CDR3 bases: TGCGCCAGCAGCCAAACCCCGACGACAGGAGACAAAAACATTCAGTACTTC. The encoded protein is CASSQTPTTGDKNIQYF.

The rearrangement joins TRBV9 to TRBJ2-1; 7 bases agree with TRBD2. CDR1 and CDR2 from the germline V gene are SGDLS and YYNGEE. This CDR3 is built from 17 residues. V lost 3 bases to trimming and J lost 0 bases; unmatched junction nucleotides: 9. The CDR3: CASSDRRGVSSYNEQFF. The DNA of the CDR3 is TGTGCCAGCAGCGACCGTCGGGGGGTGAGCTCCTACAATGAGCAGTTCTTC.

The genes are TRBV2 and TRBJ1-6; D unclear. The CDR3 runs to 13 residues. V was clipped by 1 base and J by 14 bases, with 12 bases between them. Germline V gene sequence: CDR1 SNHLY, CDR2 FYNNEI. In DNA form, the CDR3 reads TGTGCCAGCAGTGAAGAGCCCGGTTTAACCCTCCACTTT. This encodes CASSEEPGLTLHF.

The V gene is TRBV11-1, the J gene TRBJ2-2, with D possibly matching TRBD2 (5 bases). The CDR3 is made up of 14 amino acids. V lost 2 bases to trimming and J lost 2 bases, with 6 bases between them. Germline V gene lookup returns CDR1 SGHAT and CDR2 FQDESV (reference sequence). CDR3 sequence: CASSLTRNTGELFF. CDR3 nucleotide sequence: TGTGCCAGCAGCTTAACTAGAAACACCGGGGAGCTGTTTTTT.

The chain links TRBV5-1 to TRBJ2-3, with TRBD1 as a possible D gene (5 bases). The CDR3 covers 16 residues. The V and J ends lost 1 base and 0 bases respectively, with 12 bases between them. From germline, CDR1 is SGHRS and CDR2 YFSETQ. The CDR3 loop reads CASSLSTGASTDTQYF. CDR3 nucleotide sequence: TGCGCCAGCAGCTTGTCCACAGGCGCTAGCACAGATACGCAGTATTTT.

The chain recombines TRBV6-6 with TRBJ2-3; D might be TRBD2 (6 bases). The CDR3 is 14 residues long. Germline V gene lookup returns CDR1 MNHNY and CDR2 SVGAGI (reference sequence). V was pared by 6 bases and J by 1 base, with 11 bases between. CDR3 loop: CASSPGLRTDTQYF. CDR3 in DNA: TGTGCCAGCAGCCCTGGACTACGCACAGATACGCAGTATTTT.

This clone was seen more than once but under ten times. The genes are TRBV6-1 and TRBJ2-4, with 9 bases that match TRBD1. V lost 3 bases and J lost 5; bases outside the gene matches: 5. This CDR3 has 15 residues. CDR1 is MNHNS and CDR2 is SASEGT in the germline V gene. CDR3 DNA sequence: TGTGCCAGCAGTGACCAAACAGGGGGCCAAAACATTCAGTACTTC. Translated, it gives CASSDQTGGQNIQYF.

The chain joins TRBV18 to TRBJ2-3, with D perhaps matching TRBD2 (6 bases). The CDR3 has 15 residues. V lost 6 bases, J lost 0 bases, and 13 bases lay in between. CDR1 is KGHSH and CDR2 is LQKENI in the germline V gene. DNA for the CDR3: TGTGCCAGCTCTCGGGAGTTACCTAGCACAGATACGCAGTATTTT. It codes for CASSRELPSTDTQYF.

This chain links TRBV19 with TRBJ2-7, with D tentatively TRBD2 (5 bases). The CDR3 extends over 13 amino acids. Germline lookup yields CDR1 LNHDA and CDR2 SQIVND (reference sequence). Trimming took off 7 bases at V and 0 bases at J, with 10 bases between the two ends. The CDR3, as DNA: TGTGCCAGTACCGGTGACTACTCCTACGAGCAGTACTTC. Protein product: CASTGDYSYEQYF.

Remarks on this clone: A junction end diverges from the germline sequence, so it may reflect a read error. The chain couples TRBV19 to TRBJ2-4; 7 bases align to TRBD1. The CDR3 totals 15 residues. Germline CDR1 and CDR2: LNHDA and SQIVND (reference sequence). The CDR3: CASSRTGTGWNIQCF. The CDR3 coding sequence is TGTGCCAGTAGTAGGACAGGAACGGGGTGGAACATTCAGTGCTTC.

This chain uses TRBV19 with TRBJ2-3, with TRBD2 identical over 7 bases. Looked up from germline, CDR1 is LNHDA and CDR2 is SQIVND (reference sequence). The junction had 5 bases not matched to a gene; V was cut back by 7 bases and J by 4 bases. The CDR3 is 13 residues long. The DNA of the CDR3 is TGTGCCAGTATGATTGGGGGGGCAGATACGCAGTATTTT. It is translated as CASMIGGADTQYF.

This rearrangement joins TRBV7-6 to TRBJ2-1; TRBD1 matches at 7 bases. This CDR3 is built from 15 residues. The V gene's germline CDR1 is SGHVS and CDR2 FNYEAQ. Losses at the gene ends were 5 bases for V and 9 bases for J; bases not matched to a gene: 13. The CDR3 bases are TGTGCCAGCAGCCCTGGACAGGAGGTTTATAGTGAGCAGTTCTTC. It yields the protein CASSPGQEVYSEQFF.

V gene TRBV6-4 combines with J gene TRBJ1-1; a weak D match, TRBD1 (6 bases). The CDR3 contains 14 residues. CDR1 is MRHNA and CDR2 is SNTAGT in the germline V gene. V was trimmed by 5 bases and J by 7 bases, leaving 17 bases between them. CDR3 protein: CASSTSSRGGEAFF. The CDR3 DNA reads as TGTGCCAGCAGTACCTCATCCCGAGGGGGTGAAGCTTTCTTT.

CDR3 residues: CASSWGPSGGVGEQFF. CDR3 coding DNA: TGTGCCAGCAGCTGGGGGCCTAGCGGGGGGGTGGGTGAGCAGTTCTTC. The V call is TRBV5-6, the J call TRBJ2-1; TRBD2 matches at 12 bases. Per germline, CDR1 SGHDT and CDR2 YYEEEE. The CDR3 has 16 residues. With V trimmed by 3 bases and J by 9 bases, 10 bases remained unmatched.